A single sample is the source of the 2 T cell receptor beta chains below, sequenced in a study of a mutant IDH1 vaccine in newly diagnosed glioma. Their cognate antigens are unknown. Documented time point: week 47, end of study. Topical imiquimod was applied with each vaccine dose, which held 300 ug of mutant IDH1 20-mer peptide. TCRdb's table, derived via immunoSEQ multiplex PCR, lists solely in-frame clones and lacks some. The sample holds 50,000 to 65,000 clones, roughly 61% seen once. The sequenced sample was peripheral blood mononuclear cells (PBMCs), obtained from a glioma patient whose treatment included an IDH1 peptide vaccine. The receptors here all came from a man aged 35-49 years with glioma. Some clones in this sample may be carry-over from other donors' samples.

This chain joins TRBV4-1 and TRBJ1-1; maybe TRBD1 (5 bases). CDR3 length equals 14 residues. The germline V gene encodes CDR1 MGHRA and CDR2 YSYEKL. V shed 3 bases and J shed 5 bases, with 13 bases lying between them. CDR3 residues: CASSQIGRVTEAFF. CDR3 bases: TGCGCCAGCAGCCAGATAGGCAGGGTTACTGAAGCTTTCTTT.

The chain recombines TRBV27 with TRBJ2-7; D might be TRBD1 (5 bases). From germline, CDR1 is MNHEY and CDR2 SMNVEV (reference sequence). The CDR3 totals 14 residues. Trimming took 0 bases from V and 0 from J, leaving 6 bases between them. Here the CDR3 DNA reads TGTGCCAGCAGTTTATCTAGGGGCTCCTACGAGCAGTACTTC. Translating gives CASSLSRGSYEQYF.